This T cell receptor beta chain was captured in a study of T cell responses to AZD1222 COVID-19 vaccine. About this clone: Its antigen remains unidentified.

V trimming: 0 bases; J trimming: 13 bases; junction bases outside the gene matches: 15. Germline loops: CDR1 SGDLS, CDR2 YYNGEE. The CDR3 runs 18 residues. Some second doses came at about 4 weeks and others at about 12 weeks; these were pooled. The study's findings and limits: Donors skewed white British and female; clonal diversity was possibly underestimated. Reportedly, nearly half of unique spike TCRs recognized epitopes outside B.1.351/B.1.1.7 mutations.

Method: immunoSEQ multiplex PCR; TCRdb's copy keeps in-frame clones and lacks some. The data show roughly 99,000 clones, just over 90% seen once. This sequence joins TRBV9 and TRBJ2-1; 14 nucleotides match TRBD2. This clonotype was obtained from an adult who received the AZD1222 COVID-19 vaccine. Material: peripheral blood, obtained 28 days after the second AZD1222 dose. The CDR3 is CASSVDVDSGLAGVRQFF. DNA of the CDR3: TGTGCCAGCAGCGTAGATGTCGATTCGGGACTAGCGGGAGTCAGACAGTTCTTC.